This T cell receptor beta chain was identified during a study of cytomegalovirus exposure and HLA in healthy donors. Study observations and caveats: A missense DCLRE1C variant was associated with V- and J-gene trimming of TCR beta chains in a later analysis, and an independent cohort replicated the association. A list of 150 to 200 TCR beta chains associated with cytomegalovirus was given. Later analysis indicated greater clonal expansion among HLA-associated TCR beta chains than among equally common other chains.

The study sampled nominally healthy donors, though unrecorded immune exposures were likely. It was with 60 Vbeta and 13 Jbeta primers that the PCR ran. Generated by immunoSEQ multiplex PCR, the TCRdb table keeps only in-frame clones and is missing some. The table shows approximately 110,000 clones, with less than 80% occurring only once. In germline, CDR1 is SGHNT, CDR2 YYREEE (reference sequence). V was shortened by 1 base and J by 3 bases, with 14 bases between the two germline ends. CDR3 length equals 15 residues. In regard to this clone: Its antigen is still unknown.

The sample comprised PBMCs. The clonotype originates from a man in his thirties or forties in good health and CMV-seronegative. The V gene is TRBV5-4, the J gene TRBJ2-7; TRBD2 might be the D (5 bases). The CDR3 spells CASSLNVGVSYEQYF. For the CDR3, the DNA is TGTGCCAGCAGCTTGAATGTGGGAGTTAGCTACGAGCAGTACTTC.